The following is a T cell receptor (beta chain) sequence with its context. The data originate from a study of cytomegalovirus exposure and HLA in healthy donors. Between the trimmed V and J ends, which lost 4 bases and 4 bases, there was a span of 18 bases. This CDR3 comprises 16 residues. Germline lookup yields CDR1 SGDLS and CDR2 YYNGEE. The PCR contained 60 Vbeta and 13 Jbeta primers. Data came from immunoSEQ multiplex PCR; TCRdb stores just in-frame clones and leaves some out. The data contain 150,000 to 200,000 clones, about 80% of them singletons. This chain connects TRBV9 to TRBJ1-5; perhaps TRBD1 as D (6 bases). Sequenced material: PBMCs. The origin of this receptor is a woman in her twenties or thirties in good health and CMV-seronegative. Here the CDR3 reads CASSKGPPGANQPQHF. CDR3 DNA sequence: TGTGCCAGCAGCAAAGGGCCCCCAGGGGCAAATCAGCCCCAGCATTTT.